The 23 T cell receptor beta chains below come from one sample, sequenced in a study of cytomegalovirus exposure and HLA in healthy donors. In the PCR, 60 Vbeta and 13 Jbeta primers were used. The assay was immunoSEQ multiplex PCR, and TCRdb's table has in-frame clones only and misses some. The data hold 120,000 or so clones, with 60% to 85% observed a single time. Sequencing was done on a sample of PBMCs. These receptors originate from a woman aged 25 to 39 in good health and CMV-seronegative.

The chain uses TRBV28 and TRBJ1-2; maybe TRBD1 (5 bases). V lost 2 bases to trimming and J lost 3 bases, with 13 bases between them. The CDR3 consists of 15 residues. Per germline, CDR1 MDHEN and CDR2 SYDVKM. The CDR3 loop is CASSLPVQTDYGYTF. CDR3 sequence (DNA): TGTGCCAGCAGTTTACCTGTGCAGACAGACTATGGCTACACCTTC.

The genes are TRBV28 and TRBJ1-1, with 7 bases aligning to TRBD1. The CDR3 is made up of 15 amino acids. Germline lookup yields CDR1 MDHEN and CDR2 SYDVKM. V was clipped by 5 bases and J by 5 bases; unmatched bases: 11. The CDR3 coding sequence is TGTGCCAGCAGTAGATCGACAGGGAAGGGGACTGAAGCTTTCTTT. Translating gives CASSRSTGKGTEAFF.

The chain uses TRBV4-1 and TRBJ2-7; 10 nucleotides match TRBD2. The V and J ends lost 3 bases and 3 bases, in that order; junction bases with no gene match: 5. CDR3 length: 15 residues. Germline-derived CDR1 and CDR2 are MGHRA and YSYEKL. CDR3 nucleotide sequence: TGCGCCAGCAGCCACGACTCTAGCGGGAGCTACGAGCAGTACTTC. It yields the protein CASSHDSSGSYEQYF.

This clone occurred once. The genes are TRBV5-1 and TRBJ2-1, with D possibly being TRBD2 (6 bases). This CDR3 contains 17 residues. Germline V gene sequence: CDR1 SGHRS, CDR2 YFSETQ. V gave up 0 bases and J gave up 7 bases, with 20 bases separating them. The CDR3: CASSLGFGGGGLNEQFF. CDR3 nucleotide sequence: TGCGCCAGCAGCTTGGGATTTGGGGGAGGAGGCCTTAATGAGCAGTTCTTC.

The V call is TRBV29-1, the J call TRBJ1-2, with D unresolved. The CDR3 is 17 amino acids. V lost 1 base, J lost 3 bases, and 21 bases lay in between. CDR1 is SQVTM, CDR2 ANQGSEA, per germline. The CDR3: CSVEGVVSGSNYYGYTF. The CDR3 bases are TGCAGCGTTGAAGGGGTTGTGAGCGGGAGCAATTACTATGGCTACACCTTC.

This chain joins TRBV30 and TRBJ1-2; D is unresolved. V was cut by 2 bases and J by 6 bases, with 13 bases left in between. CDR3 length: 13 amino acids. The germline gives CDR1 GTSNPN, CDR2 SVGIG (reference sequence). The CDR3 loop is CAWSLRHINGYTF. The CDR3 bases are TGTGCCTGGAGTCTCCGACACATCAATGGCTACACCTTC.

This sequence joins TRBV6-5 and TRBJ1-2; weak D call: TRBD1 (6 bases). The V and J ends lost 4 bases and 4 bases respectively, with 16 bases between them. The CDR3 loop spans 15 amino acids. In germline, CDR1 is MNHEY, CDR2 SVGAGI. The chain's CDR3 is CASSLFYRAPYGYTF. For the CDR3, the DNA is TGTGCCAGCAGTTTATTTTACAGGGCGCCCTATGGCTACACCTTC.

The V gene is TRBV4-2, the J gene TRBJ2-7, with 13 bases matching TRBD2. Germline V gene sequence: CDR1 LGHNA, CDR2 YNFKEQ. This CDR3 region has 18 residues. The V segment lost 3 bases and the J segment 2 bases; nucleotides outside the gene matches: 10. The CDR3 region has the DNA TGTGCCAGCAGCCATGCAGCCCATACTAGCGGGGGGGCCTACGAGCAGTACTTC. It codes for CASSHAAHTSGGAYEQYF.

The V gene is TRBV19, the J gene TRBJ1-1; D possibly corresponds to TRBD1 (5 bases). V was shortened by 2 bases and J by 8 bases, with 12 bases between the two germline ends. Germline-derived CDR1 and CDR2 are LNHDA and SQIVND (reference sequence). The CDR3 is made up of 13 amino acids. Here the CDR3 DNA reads TGTGCCAGTAGTATACAGGGAATCAGGGAAGCTTTCTTT. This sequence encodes CASSIQGIREAFF.

The CDR3 region is CSASITDTQYF. The CDR3 coding sequence is TGCAGTGCTAGCATCACAGATACGCAGTATTTT. This chain connects TRBV20-1 to TRBJ2-3; D is unresolved. There are 11 residues in the CDR3. Germline V gene sequence: CDR1 DFQATT, CDR2 SNEGSKA (reference sequence). V was pared by 3 bases and J by 2 bases, with 3 bases between.

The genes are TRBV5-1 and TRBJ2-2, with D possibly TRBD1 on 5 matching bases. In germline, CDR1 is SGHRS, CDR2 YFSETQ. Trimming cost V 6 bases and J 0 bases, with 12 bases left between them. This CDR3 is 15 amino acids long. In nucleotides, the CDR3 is TGCGCCAGCACCCCGACAGTCACGAACACCGGGGAGCTGTTTTTT. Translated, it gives CASTPTVTNTGELFF.

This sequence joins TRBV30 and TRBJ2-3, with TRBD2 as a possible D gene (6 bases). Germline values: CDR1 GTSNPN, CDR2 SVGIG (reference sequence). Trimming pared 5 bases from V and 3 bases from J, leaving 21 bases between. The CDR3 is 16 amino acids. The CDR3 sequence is CAWPWLGGEETDTQYF. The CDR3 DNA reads TGTGCCTGGCCCTGGCTGGGGGGAGAAGAAACAGATACGCAGTATTTT.

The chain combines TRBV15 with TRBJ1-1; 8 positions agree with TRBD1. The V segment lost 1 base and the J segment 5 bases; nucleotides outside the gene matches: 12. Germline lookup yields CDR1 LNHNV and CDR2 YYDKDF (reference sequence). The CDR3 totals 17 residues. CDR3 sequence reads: CATSRAGGVGVWTEAFF. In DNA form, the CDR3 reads TGTGCCACCAGCAGAGCAGGGGGCGTCGGGGTATGGACTGAAGCTTTCTTT. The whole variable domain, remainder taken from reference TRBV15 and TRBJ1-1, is DAMVIQNPRYQVTQFGKPVTLSCSQTLNHNVMYWYQQKSSQAPKLLFHYYDKDFNNEADTPDNFQSRRPNTSFCFLDIRSPGLGDTAMYLCATSRAGGVGVWTEAFFGQGTRLTVV.

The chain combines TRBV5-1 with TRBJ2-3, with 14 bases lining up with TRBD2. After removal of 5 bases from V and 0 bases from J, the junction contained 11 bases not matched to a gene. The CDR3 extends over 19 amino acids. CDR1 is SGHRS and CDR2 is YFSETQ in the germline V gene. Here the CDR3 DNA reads TGCGCCAGCAGTTACGGACTAGCGGGGGGCTTCGCTAGCACAGATACGCAGTATTTT. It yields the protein CASSYGLAGGFASTDTQYF.

Here the CDR3 reads CAWSRDRPKGYTF. In DNA, the CDR3 is TGTGCCTGGAGTCGCGACAGGCCCAAAGGCTACACCTTC. The chain carries TRBV30 and TRBJ1-2, with D perhaps TRBD1 (6 bases). The CDR3 loop spans 13 amino acids. Trimming took 2 bases from V and 8 from J, leaving 15 bases between them. Germline CDR1 GTSNPN, CDR2 SVGIG (reference sequence).

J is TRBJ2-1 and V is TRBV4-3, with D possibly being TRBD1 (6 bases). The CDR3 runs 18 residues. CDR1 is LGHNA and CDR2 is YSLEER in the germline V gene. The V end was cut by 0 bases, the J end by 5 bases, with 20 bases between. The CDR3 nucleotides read TGCGCCAGCAGCCAAGATGAGTCCGGACTGGGGGCCGACAATGAGCAGTTCTTC. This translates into CASSQDESGLGADNEQFF.

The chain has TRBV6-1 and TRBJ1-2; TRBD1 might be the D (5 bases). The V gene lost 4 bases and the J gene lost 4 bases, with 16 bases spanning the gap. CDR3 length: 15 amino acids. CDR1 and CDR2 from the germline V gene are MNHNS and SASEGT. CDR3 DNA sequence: TGTGCCAGCAGTGGGAAGGGGCGCGGGGTCTATGGCTACACCTTC. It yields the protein CASSGKGRGVYGYTF.

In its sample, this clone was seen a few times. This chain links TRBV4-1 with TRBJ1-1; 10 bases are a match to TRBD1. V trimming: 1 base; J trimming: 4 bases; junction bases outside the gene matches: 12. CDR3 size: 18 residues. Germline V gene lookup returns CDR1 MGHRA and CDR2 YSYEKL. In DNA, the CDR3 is TGCGCCAGCAGCCAAGGGACAGGGGGTGTGGGTAGTAGCACTGAAGCTTTCTTT. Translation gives CASSQGTGGVGSSTEAFF.

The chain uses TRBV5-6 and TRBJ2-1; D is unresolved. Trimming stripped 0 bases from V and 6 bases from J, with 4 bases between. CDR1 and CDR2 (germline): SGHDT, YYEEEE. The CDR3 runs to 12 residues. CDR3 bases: TGTGCCAGCAGCTTGGTATCCAATGAGCAGTTCTTC. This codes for CASSLVSNEQFF.

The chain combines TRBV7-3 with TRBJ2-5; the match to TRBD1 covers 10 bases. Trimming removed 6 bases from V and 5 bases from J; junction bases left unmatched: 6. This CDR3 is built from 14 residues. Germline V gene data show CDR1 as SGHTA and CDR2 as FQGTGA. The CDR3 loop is CASSPTGGAETQYF. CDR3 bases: TGTGCCAGCAGTCCGACAGGGGGCGCGGAGACCCAGTACTTC.

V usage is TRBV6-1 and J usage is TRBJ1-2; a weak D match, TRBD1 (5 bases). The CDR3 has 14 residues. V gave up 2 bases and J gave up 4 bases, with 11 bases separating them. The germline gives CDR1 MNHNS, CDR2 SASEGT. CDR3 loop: CASSEQGGFYGYTF. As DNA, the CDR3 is TGTGCCAGCAGTGAACAGGGCGGTTTCTATGGCTACACCTTC.

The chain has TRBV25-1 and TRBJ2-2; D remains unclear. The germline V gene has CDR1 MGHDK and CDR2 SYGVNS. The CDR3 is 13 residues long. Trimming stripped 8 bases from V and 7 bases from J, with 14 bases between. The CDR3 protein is CASCARHVGELFF. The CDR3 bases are TGTGCCAGCTGTGCCCGACACGTCGGGGAGCTGTTTTTT.

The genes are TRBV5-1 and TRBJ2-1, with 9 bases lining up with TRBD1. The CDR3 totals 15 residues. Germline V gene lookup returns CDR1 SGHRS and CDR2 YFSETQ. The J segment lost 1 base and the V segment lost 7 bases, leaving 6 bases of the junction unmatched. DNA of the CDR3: TGCGCCAGCGCCCCCGGGACAGGGTCCTACAATGAGCAGTTCTTC. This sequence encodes CASAPGTGSYNEQFF. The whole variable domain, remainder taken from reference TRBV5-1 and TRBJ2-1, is KAGVTQTPRYLIKTRGQQVTLSCSPISGHRSVSWYQQTPGQGLQFLFEYFSETQRNKGNFPGRFSGRQFSNSRSEMNVSTLELGDSALYLCASAPGTGSYNEQFFGPGTRLTVL.